The 23 T cell receptor beta chains below all came from one sample that was sequenced in a study of T-cell reconstitution after alpha-beta-depleted transplantation in children. Using unique molecular identifiers, the investigators prepared the TCRbeta library. TCRdb re-analysed the PCR reads in MiXCR, keeping a single row per CDR3 protein. The sample carries about 580,000 distinct CDR3 sequences, roughly 23% recorded once. Sequences were derived from PBMCs, mostly from graft donor cells, sampled 360 days after TCRalphabeta/CD19-depleted stem cell transplant. The receptors were gathered from a boy under two years old who had a stem cell transplant for acute myeloid leukemia, so the T cells may come from the graft donor.

This clonotype was detected a few times. The chain combines TRBV7-2 with TRBJ2-2; tentative D call: TRBD2 (6 bases). V lost 4 bases and J lost 7, with 10 bases in between. This CDR3 region has 13 residues. The germline CDR1 and CDR2 sequences are SGHTA and FQGNSA. Here the CDR3 reads CASSWLARGELFF. CDR3 nucleotides: TGTGCCAGCAGCTGGCTAGCGCGCGGGGAGCTGTTTTTT.

V and J are TRBV18 and TRBJ1-5, with unresolved D. Germline assignment: CDR1 KGHSH and CDR2 LQKENI. This CDR3 region has 15 residues. The V gene lost 3 bases and the J gene lost 6 bases, with 15 bases spanning the gap. Here the CDR3 reads CASSPSLGIGQPQHF. In DNA form, the CDR3 reads TGTGCCAGCTCACCTTCCTTGGGGATTGGTCAGCCCCAGCATTTT.

This sequence joins TRBV29-1 and TRBJ1-1; unclear D gene. The V end was cut by 4 bases, the J end by 0 bases, with 9 bases between. The length of the CDR3 is 13 residues. Germline lookup yields CDR1 SQVTM and CDR2 ANQGSEA. This CDR3 is CSVGRVMNTEAFF. DNA for the CDR3: TGCAGCGTTGGAAGAGTCATGAACACTGAAGCTTTCTTT.

This clonotype was seen a few times. The rearrangement joins TRBV20-1 to TRBJ2-5, with D perhaps matching TRBD2 (6 bases). V lost 6 bases to trimming and J lost 5 bases, with 13 bases between them. Germline V lookup: CDR1 DFQATT, CDR2 SNEGSKA (reference sequence). The CDR3 consists of 12 residues. Here the CDR3 reads CSALTRAETQYF. CDR3 coding DNA: TGCAGTGCCCTGACTAGGGCGGAGACCCAGTACTTC.

The V and J genes are TRBV6-1 and TRBJ2-1; tentative D call: TRBD1 (6 bases). Trimming shortened V by 5 bases and J by 7 bases, and 15 bases separated the two germline ends. CDR1 and CDR2 (germline): MNHNS, SASEGT. CDR3 length: 14 amino acids. The CDR3 DNA is TGTGCCAGCAGTCTCAGGGGACCTGGGAATGAGCAGTTCTTC. Encoded protein: CASSLRGPGNEQFF.

The chain links TRBV10-2 to TRBJ1-6; D possibly corresponds to TRBD1 (5 bases). Germline CDR1 WSHSY, CDR2 SAAADI. V was cut by 3 bases and J by 7 bases, with 10 bases left in between. CDR3 length: 14 residues. The CDR3 sequence is CASSDPGRNSPLHF. CDR3 nucleotides: TGCGCCAGCAGTGATCCGGGACGGAATTCACCCCTCCACTTT.

This chain joins TRBV11-2 and TRBJ2-3; 14 bases align to TRBD2. Unmatched junction bases numbered 7, after V lost 5 bases and J lost 6 bases. The CDR3 loop spans 16 amino acids. Germline CDR1 is SGHAT and CDR2 is FQNNGV. This chain's CDR3 is CASSLRLAGGPDTQYF. The CDR3 region has the DNA TGTGCCAGCAGCCTAAGACTAGCGGGGGGGCCGGATACGCAGTATTTT.

There are many counts of this clonotype. The chain joins TRBV20-1 to TRBJ2-7; D is perhaps TRBD2 (7 bases). CDR1 is DFQATT and CDR2 is SNEGSKA in the germline V gene (reference sequence). CDR3 length: 11 amino acids. The V and J ends lost 4 bases and 5 bases respectively, with 9 bases between them. In DNA form, the CDR3 reads TGCAGTGCTACGGGGGGCCACGAGCAGTACTTC. Its translation is CSATGGHEQYF.

CDR3 bases: TGCAGCGTTGGGGAGGGCCCTGCCTACACCGGGGAGCTGTTTTTT. This codes for CSVGEGPAYTGELFF. The chain uses TRBV29-1 and TRBJ2-2, with 7 bases lining up with TRBD2. This CDR3 region has 15 residues. V lost 4 bases and J lost 3; bases outside the gene matches: 8. Germline-derived CDR1 and CDR2 are SQVTM and ANQGSEA.

This clonotype was recorded a few times. The V and J genes are TRBV7-2 and TRBJ2-3; D unclear. The V gene's germline CDR1 is SGHTA and CDR2 FQGNSA. Trimming took 4 bases from V and 2 from J, leaving 10 bases between them. The CDR3 has 14 residues. The DNA for the CDR3 is TGTGCCAGCAGCTGGCTATCGAACACAGATACGCAGTATTTT. Protein sequence: CASSWLSNTDTQYF.

This clonotype was counted between two and nine times. The chain is built from TRBV28 and TRBJ2-5, with D perhaps given as TRBD1 or TRBD2 (6 bases each). V shed 6 bases and J shed 0 bases, with 14 bases lying between them. The CDR3 consists of 15 residues. Germline assignment: CDR1 MDHEN and CDR2 SYDVKM. The chain's CDR3 is CASSSGDSHQETQYF. CDR3 DNA sequence: TGTGCCAGCAGCTCAGGGGACTCGCACCAAGAGACCCAGTACTTC.

J is TRBJ1-2 and V is TRBV4-3; 7 nucleotides agree with TRBD1. This CDR3 comprises 15 residues. Per the germline V gene, CDR1 is LGHNA and CDR2 is YSLEER. J was trimmed by 2 bases and V by 1 base; bases with no gene match: 4. The CDR3 DNA follows: TGCGCCAGCAGCCAAGGGGACAGTCAGAACTATGGCTACACCTTC. It specifies CASSQGDSQNYGYTF.

The rearrangement links TRBV24-1 to TRBJ2-5; 11 bases fit TRBD2. The germline V gene encodes CDR1 KGHDR and CDR2 SFDVKD. The CDR3 is 20 residues long. The V and J ends lost 3 bases and 4 bases, in that order; junction bases with no gene match: 18. The CDR3 DNA reads TGTGCCACCAGTGATCCAAACCTTAGCGGGGGGGCCCGGTCATCAGAGACCCAGTACTTC. It specifies CATSDPNLSGGARSSETQYF.

This chain uses TRBV12-3 or TRBV12-4 with TRBJ1-2; TRBD1 might be the D (5 bases). This CDR3 comprises 14 residues. The ends were cut back, 7 bases at V and 7 bases at J, with 19 bases in the middle. This CDR3 reads CASTASGGGGGYTF. CDR3 in DNA: TGTGCCAGCACAGCGAGCGGCGGGGGAGGTGGCTACACCTTC.

This clonotype was counted many times. The gene calls are TRBV29-1 and TRBJ2-7; the D gene is possibly TRBD1 (6 bases). The CDR3 length is 13 residues. From germline, CDR1 is SQVTM and CDR2 ANQGSEA. The V end lost 7 bases, the J end lost 4 bases, and 17 bases lay between the germline ends. CDR3 nucleotides: TGCAGCGCCTCCGGGACAACCCTTTACGAGCAGTACTTC. This translates into CSASGTTLYEQYF.

The chain recombines TRBV9 with TRBJ2-1; tentatively, D is TRBD1 (5 bases). The V and J ends lost 0 bases and 1 base respectively, with 11 bases between them. This CDR3 is built from 16 residues. Germline CDR1 is SGDLS and CDR2 is YYNGEE. CDR3 sequence reads: CASSVVGQGSYNEQFF. CDR3 DNA: TGTGCCAGCAGCGTAGTAGGGCAGGGTTCCTACAATGAGCAGTTCTTC.

This clonotype was detected only a few times. The V and J genes are TRBV28 and TRBJ2-1; 9 positions agree with TRBD1. This CDR3 region has 16 residues. The germline gives CDR1 MDHEN, CDR2 SYDVKM. J lost 7 bases, V lost 5 bases, and 12 bases had no gene match. The CDR3: CASSPHPRDRANEQFF. CDR3 bases: TGTGCCAGCAGTCCACACCCTCGGGACAGGGCAAATGAGCAGTTCTTC. Together with reference TRBV28 and TRBJ2-1, the CDR3 gives the full variable domain: DVKVTQSSRYLVKRTGEKVFLECVQDMDHENMFWYRQDPGLGLRLIYFSYDVKMKEKGDIPEGYSVSREKKERFSLILESASTNQTSMYLCASSPHPRDRANEQFFGPGTRLTVL.

This clonotype was observed a handful of times. The chain has TRBV9 and TRBJ2-7, with TRBD1 identical over 7 bases. CDR1 is SGDLS and CDR2 is YYNGEE in the germline V gene. V trimming: 0 bases; J trimming: 1 base; junction bases outside the gene matches: 1. The CDR3 covers 14 residues. The CDR3 DNA sequence: TGTGCCAGCAGCGTAGGGGACAGTTCCTACGAGCAGTACTTC. It codes for CASSVGDSSYEQYF.

This rearrangement joins TRBV20-1 to TRBJ2-7, with TRBD1 matching over 11 bases. V was pared by 5 bases and J by 6 bases, with 3 bases of the junction left unmatched. The CDR3 length is 12 residues. The V gene's germline CDR1 is DFQATT and CDR2 SNEGSKA (reference sequence). The CDR3 sequence: CSAWTGGAEQYF. The CDR3 region has the DNA TGCAGTGCTTGGACAGGGGGCGCCGAGCAGTACTTC.

This clonotype was detected many times. The rearrangement uses TRBV11-2 and TRBJ1-6, with D maybe TRBD1 (5 bases). Trimming removed 6 bases at V and 6 bases at J, with 15 bases between. The CDR3 sequence is 15 residues long. Germline assignment: CDR1 SGHAT and CDR2 FQNNGV. This chain's CDR3 is CASRTPGRANSPLHF. The CDR3 region has the DNA TGTGCCAGCAGAACTCCGGGACGGGCTAATTCACCCCTCCACTTT.

The chain carries TRBV28 and TRBJ1-1; unclear D gene. Trimming removed 8 bases from V and 0 bases from J, with 13 bases in between. The CDR3 is 14 residues long. Germline loops: CDR1 MDHEN, CDR2 SYDVKM. In nucleotides, the CDR3 is TGTGCCAGCGAGCGCGCCCCGCTGAACACTGAAGCTTTCTTT. It specifies CASERAPLNTEAFF.

The rearrangement uses TRBV9 and TRBJ2-5; 7 nucleotides agree with TRBD2. V lost 1 base, J lost 1 base, and 10 bases stayed unmatched. This CDR3 is built from 17 residues. Germline V gene lookup returns CDR1 SGDLS and CDR2 YYNGEE. For the CDR3, the DNA is TGTGCCAGCAGCGTAAGGAGCGGGGAGGGGATCCAAGAGACCCAGTACTTC. Translated, it gives CASSVRSGEGIQETQYF.

The table lists this clonotype with a few counts. This chain connects TRBV20-1 to TRBJ2-4, with 9 nucleotides matching TRBD1. The CDR3 has 14 amino acids. V dropped 5 bases and J dropped 2; count of bases not matched to a gene: 4. Germline CDR1 DFQATT, CDR2 SNEGSKA (reference sequence). CDR3 loop: CSASGTGTKNIQYF. The CDR3 DNA follows: TGCAGTGCTTCCGGGACAGGGACCAAAAACATTCAGTACTTC.